This T cell receptor (beta chain) was sequenced in a study of blood T cell repertoires in COVID-19 (TCRdb year 2020). For the wider study: Samples covering the acute and convalescent phases of COVID-19 were provided by collaborators in the United States, Italy and Spain. The prospective study material was composed of cDNA or gDNA derived from T cells, B-cell-depleted T cells, or PBMCs. The dataset comprised deeply sampled blood TCRbeta repertoires from subjects exposed to, actively infected with, or recovered from COVID-19. The repertoires were released in a freely available public database intended as a resource for research on the immune response to SARS-CoV-2. Samples came from the ongoing ImmuneRACE study (first 160 participants) plus 1,254 subjects from 6 global collaborators. A de-identified subject ID, COVID-19 status, age in years and sex were almost always included in the sample metadata. Where HLA class I and class II types were available, the types were taken from metadata supplied by the sample provider, not from assay-based typing.

Here is what the overall study found, with its caveats: Clinical and demographic metadata were provided uncurated, with the amount varying by source and participant.

Participants in the prospective study were enrolled through a virtual design, were aged about 18 to 89 years, and lived in about 25 United States geographic areas. In the prospective study, participants were assigned to cohorts based on the clinical history participants reported in a screening survey and a study questionnaire. In the prospective study, mobile phlebotomists collected whole blood, serum and a nasopharyngeal or oropharyngeal swab from each participant. Over a roughly 2-month period, participants in the prospective study had the option of providing additional blood draws and questionnaires. Blood samples from the prospective study were shipped frozen or at room temperature prior to DNA extraction. Concerning this clone: The target of this receptor is not known. Per-nucleotide qualities are absent, and no much larger clonotype sits a single base away.

The immunoSEQ Assay, a bias-controlled multiplex PCR, was used to amplify TCRbeta CDR3 regions from genomic DNA. The authors' pipeline ran thus. Within the assay, amplification of reference gene primers was used to estimate how many nucleated cells each sample contained. Sequence reads were collapsed and filtered to measure the absolute abundance of every unique TCRbeta CDR3 rearrangement. Productive Simpson clonality was computed per sample as the square root of Simpson's diversity index over productive rearrangements. TCRdb holds this immuneACCESS table with in-frame rearrangements only. Some clones are missing; in checked studies, unresolved V genes explain under half, and the rest has no known cause. V and J calls and clone size are copied from that table; D and trimming were computed from the DNA. This sample lists 300,000 to 500,000 clones; roughly 88% were detected once. Jointly, the top ten make up more than 0.85% of the sample.

This TCR came from a woman in her twenties or thirties with acute COVID-19. Sequenced material: PBMCs or T cells enriched from blood (not recorded which).

This receptor has the CDR3 CASSERRGAKETQYF. The DNA sequence reads TGTGCCAGCAGTGAACGGCGGGGGGCTAAAGAGACCCAGTACTTC. The rearranged segments are TRBV25-1 and TRBJ2-5; the central 8 bases match TRBD2. The CDR3 contains 15 residues, cysteine and phenylalanine counted. The entry retains the CDR3 DNA only, 45 bases that are in frame from base 1. CDR1 is given as MGHDK and CDR2 as SYGVNS, both from the germline V gene. Trimming removed 2 bases from V and 3 bases from J; the gene matches leave 5 bases unexplained.